Below, 2 T cell receptor beta chains from the same sample are listed, as sequenced in a study of cytomegalovirus exposure and HLA in healthy donors. Primers for the PCR totalled 60 Vbeta and 13 Jbeta. Data came from immunoSEQ multiplex PCR; TCRdb stores just in-frame clones and leaves some out. The sample shows fewer than 200,000 clones, approximately 78% of them seen only once. What was sequenced was PBMCs. The receptors come from a woman aged 25 to 39 in good health and CMV-seropositive.

The gene calls are TRBV5-1 and TRBJ2-5; no firm D call. Germline-derived CDR1 and CDR2 are SGHRS and YFSETQ. The CDR3 consists of 14 residues. The V end lost 3 bases, the J end lost 0 bases, and 9 bases lay between the germline ends. The CDR3 region has the DNA TGCGCCAGCAGCTCAGAAACCTACCAAGAGACCCAGTACTTC. Protein: CASSSETYQETQYF.

V usage is TRBV30 and J usage is TRBJ2-1; TRBD1 is a possible D gene (6 bases). With 1 base removed from V and 3 bases from J, the gap between germline ends came to 10 bases. This CDR3 has 14 residues. Germline V gives CDR1 GTSNPN, CDR2 SVGIG (reference sequence). The CDR3 sequence is CAWSEGVSYNEQFF. CDR3 in DNA: TGTGCCTGGAGTGAGGGGGTGAGCTACAATGAGCAGTTCTTC.